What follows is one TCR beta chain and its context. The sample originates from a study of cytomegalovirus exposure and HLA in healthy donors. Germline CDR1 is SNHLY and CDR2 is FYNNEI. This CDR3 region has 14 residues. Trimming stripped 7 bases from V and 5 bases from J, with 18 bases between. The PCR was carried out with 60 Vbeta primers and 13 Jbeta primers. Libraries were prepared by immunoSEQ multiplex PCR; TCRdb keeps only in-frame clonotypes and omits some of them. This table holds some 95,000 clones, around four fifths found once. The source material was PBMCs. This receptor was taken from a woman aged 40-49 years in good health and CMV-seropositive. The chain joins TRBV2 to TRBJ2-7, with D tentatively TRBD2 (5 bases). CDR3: CASTTLSTSDEQYF. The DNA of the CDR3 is TGTGCCAGCACCACACTCAGTACTAGTGACGAGCAGTACTTC.